This passage covers 9 T cell receptor beta chains from one sample sequenced in a study of blood T cell repertoires in COVID-19. Clones were sequenced by immunoSEQ multiplex PCR, and TCRdb holds only the in-frame ones, with some missing. The repertoire holds some 220,000 clones, with 80% as singletons. The sample consisted of peripheral blood. Receptor source: a woman between 65 and 79 years old with acute or convalescent COVID-19.

This clone has a single count. The chain recombines TRBV6-5 with TRBJ1-2; 7 nucleotides agree with TRBD1. The CDR3 consists of 15 residues. Unmatched junction bases numbered 13, after V lost 6 bases and J lost 6 bases. Per germline, CDR1 MNHEY and CDR2 SVGAGI. The CDR3 protein is CASSPRRGQENGYTF. The CDR3 bases are TGTGCCAGCAGCCCCAGAAGGGGGCAGGAAAATGGCTACACCTTC.

This rearrangement joins TRBV3-1 (or the pseudogene TRBV3-2) to TRBJ1-2, with unresolved D. From germline, CDR1 is LGHDT and CDR2 YNNKEL (reference sequence). V shed 2 bases and J shed 3 bases, with 19 bases lying between them. This CDR3 region has 17 residues. CDR3 nucleotide sequence: TGTGCCAGCAGCCAAATGACACGCGCTGAGGGAGACTATGGCTACACCTTC. This encodes CASSQMTRAEGDYGYTF.

This clone appeared a single time. The chain is built from TRBV5-1 and TRBJ2-3, with 12 positions matching TRBD1. This CDR3 region has 15 residues. Germline CDR1 and CDR2: SGHRS and YFSETQ. V shed 5 bases, J shed 4 bases, and the junction held 5 bases outside the gene matches. The CDR3 spells CASRMGTGGADTQYF. As DNA, the CDR3 is TGCGCCAGCAGAATGGGGACAGGGGGCGCAGATACGCAGTATTTT.

V is TRBV3-1 (or the pseudogene TRBV3-2) and J is TRBJ2-2; D uncertain. The V end was cut by 5 bases, the J end by 2 bases, with 6 bases between. The CDR3 is 13 amino acids. Germline CDR1 LGHDT, CDR2 YNNKEL (reference sequence). The CDR3 nucleotides are TGTGCCAGCAGCTTTCGTAACACCGGGGAGCTGTTTTTT. Translated: CASSFRNTGELFF.

The V gene is TRBV4-1, the J gene TRBJ1-4; possible D gene TRBD1, 6 bases. V dropped 1 base and J dropped 5 bases, with 14 bases sitting between them. Germline CDR1 reads MGHRA; CDR2 reads YSYEKL. This CDR3 contains 16 residues. The CDR3, as DNA: TGCGCCAGCAGCCAAGGGACAGCGCACTGGAATGAAAAACTGTTTTTT. Residues: CASSQGTAHWNEKLFF.

This clone was counted only a few times. V is TRBV25-1 and J is TRBJ1-6, with 12 bases identical to TRBD1. The J segment lost 9 bases and the V segment lost 4 bases, leaving 1 base of the junction unmatched. Germline lookup yields CDR1 MGHDK and CDR2 SYGVNS. The CDR3 contains 14 residues. In DNA, the CDR3 is TGTGCCAGCAGTGGGGACAGGGGGCTTTCACCCCTCCACTTT. It codes for CASSGDRGLSPLHF.

The chain has TRBV24-1 and TRBJ2-3; 7 bases line up with TRBD2. The CDR3 loop spans 15 amino acids. Trimming cost V 6 bases and J 5 bases; bases outside gene matches: 10. CDR1 and CDR2 (germline): KGHDR, SFDVKD. CDR3 region: CATSPDPGRGDTQYF. The CDR3 DNA is TGTGCCACCAGTCCTGACCCGGGGAGGGGAGATACGCAGTATTTT.

CDR3 coding DNA: TGTGCCAGCAGCCAGGGGAGCTTAGGATTTGAGCAGTTCTTC. The encoded protein is CASSQGSLGFEQFF. The V call is TRBV6-6, the J call TRBJ2-1, with D perhaps matching TRBD1 (6 bases). There are 14 residues in the CDR3. CDR1 is MNHNY and CDR2 is SVGAGI in the germline V gene (reference sequence). V dropped 6 bases and J dropped 9 bases, with 18 bases sitting between them.

This sequence joins TRBV11-3 and TRBJ2-2, with TRBD2 matching over 9 bases. Trimming cost V 4 bases and J 7 bases; bases outside gene matches: 7. Germline V gene data show CDR1 as SGHNT and CDR2 as YENEEA. The length of the CDR3 is 15 residues. DNA of the CDR3: TGTGCCAGCAGCTCGGGACTAGCCCCCGACGGGGAGCTGTTTTTT. As protein: CASSSGLAPDGELFF.